These T cell receptor beta chains were read from a single sample in a study of STAT5B mutations in CD4+ large granular lymphocyte leukemia. Some clones are missing from TCRdb's copy, which holds only in-frame ones; the method was immunoSEQ multiplex PCR. The sample consists of tens of thousands of clones, roughly four fifths of them appearing once. Sequences were obtained from CD4+ T cells from blood buffy coats. These receptors all stem from a human donor in good health. The CDR3 runs from the conserved cysteine through the conserved F or W. A D gene is named only where the DNA matches it firmly. Clone size, where shown, is once, few, many, or a class for clones that have expanded.

V	J	size	D	CDR3	DNA
TRBV6-6	TRBJ2-5	-	TRBD2	CASTQTSGRAETQYF	TGTGCCAGCACTCAGACTAGCGGGAGGGCTGAGACCCAGTACTTC
TRBV6-6	TRBJ1-1	-	TRBD1	CASRRGDSKGNTEAFF	TGTGCCAGCAGACGCGGGGACAGTAAGGGGAACACTGAAGCTTTCTTT
TRBV18	TRBJ1-1	-	-	CASSVGMNTEAFF	TGTGCCAGCTCCGTAGGCATGAACACTGAAGCTTTCTTT
TRBV29-1	TRBJ1-4	-	-	CSVIIPPSNEKLFF	TGCAGCGTAATTATACCCCCATCTAATGAAAAACTGTTTTTT
TRBV2	TRBJ2-2	-	TRBD2	CASTLGSGGAYTGELFF	TGTGCCAGCACGTTGGGTAGCGGGGGGGCCTACACCGGGGAGCTGTTTTTT
TRBV10-1	TRBJ2-5	-	-	CASSKHGGETQYF	TGCGCCAGCAGCAAGCATGGAGGAGAGACCCAGTACTTC
TRBV28	TRBJ1-2	-	-	CASSKPPGASNYGYTF	TGTGCCAGCAGTAAACCCCCAGGGGCTTCTAACTATGGCTACACCTTC
TRBV5-6	TRBJ1-2	-	-	CASSFGPESNYGYTF	TGTGCCAGCAGCTTTGGGCCCGAGAGTAACTATGGCTACACCTTC
TRBV6-1	TRBJ1-2	once	-	CASSQSPGLPYGYTF	TGTGCCAGCAGCCAAAGCCCGGGACTCCCCTATGGCTACACCTTC
TRBV2	TRBJ2-5	-	TRBD2	CASSLGPRGGYQETQYF	TGTGCCAGCAGTTTGGGTCCTCGGGGGGGGTACCAAGAGACCCAGTACTTC
TRBV5-1	TRBJ2-5	-	-	CASSLKGSGETQYF	TGCGCCAGCAGCTTGAAGGGCTCGGGGGAGACCCAGTACTTC
TRBV1	TRBJ1-1	-	-	CTSSQDRTENTEAFF	TGCACCAGCAGCCAAGATCGGACGGAGAACACTGAAGCTTTCTTT
TRBV30	TRBJ2-5	-	-	CAWSVKTAQETQYF	TGTGCCTGGAGTGTAAAGACGGCTCAAGAGACCCAGTACTTC
TRBV29-1	TRBJ2-5	-	-	CSVEETQYF	TGCAGCGTTGAGGAGACCCAGTACTTC
TRBV11-3	TRBJ1-4	-	-	CASSLGTGVAEKLFF	TGTGCCAGCAGCTTAGGCACGGGGGTTGCTGAAAAACTGTTTTTT
TRBV6-6	TRBJ2-7	-	-	CASSPRSSSYEQYF	TGTGCCAGCAGTCCCAGGTCCAGCTCCTACGAGCAGTACTTC
TRBV5-4	TRBJ2-5	-	-	CASSLEHGETQYF	TGTGCCAGCAGCTTGGAACATGGGGAGACCCAGTACTTC
TRBV4-1	TRBJ1-2	-	-	CASSLSIPGDYGYTF	TGCGCCAGCAGCCTATCCATTCCGGGCGACTATGGCTACACCTTC
TRBV7-9	TRBJ1-5	few	-	CASSLGVEPQHF	TGTGCCAGCAGCTTAGGGGTAGAGCCCCAGCATTTT
TRBV5-1	TRBJ2-3	-	TRBD2	CASTPSGRASDTQYF	TGCGCCAGCACCCCTAGCGGGAGGGCCTCAGATACGCAGTATTTT
TRBV6-1	TRBJ2-2	-	-	CASSEVGSTGELFF	TGTGCCAGCAGTGAAGTAGGAAGCACCGGGGAGCTGTTTTTT
TRBV7-3	TRBJ2-5	once	-	CASSLSPKETQYF	TGTGCCAGCAGCTTGTCCCCGAAGGAGACCCAGTACTTC
TRBV6-5	TRBJ1-1	-	TRBD1	CASSPTTGLNTEAFF	TGTGCCAGCAGTCCTACGACAGGGCTGAACACTGAAGCTTTCTTT
TRBV28	TRBJ2-2	few	TRBD2	CASSLLGASGTGELFF	TGTGCCAGCAGCCTTCTCGGGGCTAGCGGGACCGGGGAGCTGTTTTTT
TRBV7-6	TRBJ1-5	-	-	CASSSWNQPQHF	TGTGCCAGCAGCTCTTGGAATCAGCCCCAGCATTTT
TRBV15	TRBJ2-6	-	-	CATSSHRDSSYVLTF	TGTGCCACCAGCAGCCACCGGGACTCTTCTTACGTCCTGACTTTC
TRBV10-2	TRBJ2-7	-	-	CASSESFTASYEQYF	TGCGCCAGCAGTGAGTCATTCACGGCGTCCTACGAGCAGTACTTC
TRBV6-1	TRBJ2-5	-	TRBD2	CASHRAGGETQYF	TGTGCCAGCCATAGAGCGGGAGGAGAGACCCAGTACTTC
TRBV25-1	TRBJ1-3	few	-	CASSSWGTIYF	TGTGCCAGCAGTTCCTGGGGCACCATATATTTT
TRBV29-1	TRBJ2-5	-	-	CSALLGPTRETQYF	TGCAGCGCCCTCTTGGGGCCAACTCGGGAGACCCAGTACTTC
TRBV29-1	TRBJ2-7	-	-	CSVKARLSSYEQYF	TGCAGCGTTAAGGCCAGGCTTTCATCCTACGAGCAGTACTTC
TRBV2	TRBJ1-6	-	-	CASSPQGSLNSPLHF	TGTGCCAGCAGCCCACAGGGCTCACTCAATTCACCCCTCCACTTT
TRBV15	TRBJ1-5	-	-	CATSRTIGTPREPQHF	TGTGCCACCAGCAGGACGATAGGGACGCCCAGGGAGCCCCAGCATTTT
TRBV15	TRBJ2-7	-	TRBD2	CATSRAGGAYEQYF	TGTGCCACCAGCAGAGCGGGGGGAGCCTACGAGCAGTACTTC
TRBV11-2	TRBJ2-7	-	TRBD1	CASSSIRDRGPHFPYEQYF	TGTGCCAGCAGCTCGATCCGGGACAGGGGGCCGCATTTTCCCTACGAGCAGTACTTC
TRBV19	TRBJ2-5	once	-	CATHSPGTSGTQYF	TGTGCCACCCATAGCCCAGGGACCTCGGGGACCCAGTACTTC
TRBV19	TRBJ1-2	once	-	CASSASGGYTF	TGTGCCAGCTCTGCCTCAGGTGGCTACACCTTC
TRBV28	TRBJ1-3	-	TRBD1	CASLQGQVKNTIYF	TGTGCCAGCTTGCAGGGACAGGTTAAAAACACCATATATTTT
TRBV4-2	TRBJ2-1	-	-	CASSQVPTSGSYNEQFF	TGTGCCAGCAGCCAGGTACCTACGTCGGGCTCCTACAATGAGCAGTTCTTC
TRBV19	TRBJ2-3	few	TRBD2	CASTPRHSGRSDTQYF	TGTGCCAGTACCCCACGGCATAGCGGGAGATCAGATACGCAGTATTTT
TRBV5-1	TRBJ2-1	-	-	CASSKEVDEQFF	TGCGCCAGCAGCAAGGAAGTGGATGAGCAGTTCTTC
TRBV5-4	TRBJ2-1	-	-	CASSSYQGPSYNEQFF	TGTGCCAGCAGCTCGTATCAGGGGCCGTCCTACAATGAGCAGTTCTTC
TRBV11-2	TRBJ1-1	-	-	CASSLRQVVEAFF	TGTGCCAGCAGCTTAAGACAGGTGGTGGAAGCTTTCTTT
TRBV5-4	TRBJ1-3	once	-	CASSLGERNTIYF	TGTGCCAGCAGCTTGGGAGAGAGAAACACCATATATTTT
TRBV6-1	TRBJ2-7	-	-	CASSDRGTGRRYEQYF	TGTGCCAGCAGTGACAGGGGAACAGGGCGTAGATACGAGCAGTACTTC
TRBV6-5	TRBJ1-5	few	TRBD1	CASSYGQGSNQPQHF	TGTGCCAGCAGTTACGGACAGGGGAGCAATCAGCCCCAGCATTTT
TRBV5-5	TRBJ2-5	-	-	CASSLRRTIQETQYF	TGTGCCAGCAGCTTAAGGAGAACCATTCAAGAGACCCAGTACTTC
TRBV7-2	TRBJ1-3	-	-	CASSLGTRFFSGNTIYF	TGTGCCAGCAGCCTAGGGACCCGATTCTTCTCTGGAAACACCATATATTTT
TRBV21-1	TRBJ1-5	-	-	CASSTNPIARQPQHF	TGTGCCAGCAGCACTAACCCGATCGCAAGGCAGCCCCAGCATTTT
TRBV2	TRBJ2-5	once	-	CASSEGGLAWGTQYF	TGTGCCAGCAGTGAAGGAGGGCTAGCATGGGGGACCCAGTACTTC
TRBV5-1	TRBJ2-1	-	TRBD1	CASSRAGGGEQFF	TGCGCCAGCAGCAGGGCAGGGGGCGGAGAGCAGTTCTTC